The source of this T cell receptor (beta chain) is a study of shared clonotypes between healthy human individuals (dated by TCRdb to about 2020). About the full investigation: A few men and a couple of women, aged 18 to 49 years, made up the cohort. For each donor, three plates each were used for CD4 naive and CD4 memory, two plates were used for CD8 naive, and one plate was used for CD8 memory. The study deeply sequenced blood TCR repertoires of about 5 healthy adults to estimate repertoire size and the extent of clonotype sharing between individuals. To increase sequencing depth and limit assay-specific biases, different laboratories used diverse techniques to prepare libraries and sequence TCR repertoires. Each donor's leukapheresis produced roughly between roughly 0.85 and 9.5 billion PBMCs.

A word on this clone: The target of this receptor is not known. Qualities for individual bases were not recorded, and no much larger clone is one base off.

CD8 naive samples consisted of CD45RO-negative cells that were positively selected for CCR7, yielding a CD45RA+CCR7+ population without TemRA cells. The donors were healthy, HIV-negative adults who had no recently reported acute infections or vaccinations. Every donor was a Caucasian adult living in Nashville, Tennessee, USA. After blood collection by leukapheresis, PBMCs were isolated using Ficoll-Histopaque density gradient centrifugation and then cryopreserved in the vapor phase of liquid nitrogen. Analytical flow cytometry was used to check the purity and quantity of each magnetically sorted T cell population. Genomic DNA was isolated from each sorted fraction and quantified by UV absorbance on a Nanodrop 2000c. Using the deep immunoSEQ assay, TCR CDR3 regions were amplified from genomic DNA by multiplex PCR. Genomic DNA extracted from each cell subset was distributed evenly over all wells of several immunoSEQ 96-well plates, and each plate served as one replicate. For sorted subsets, each replicate PCR was loaded with roughly 0.2 ug genomic DNA, equivalent to 25,000 to 35,000 T cell genomes. Purified libraries were measured with a Qubit 3.0 fluorometer, size-checked on a Bioanalyzer 2100, and measured again with the KAPA Library Quantification kit. Each immunoSEQ 96-well plate was sequenced on its own single-read 150-cycle Illumina NextSeq 550 flow cell. The authors' analysis ran thus. Because only junctional sequences without quality scores were contained in the immunoSEQ output, filtering matching that applied to full-length reads could not be performed. To assign V/J genes and CDR3, sequences were annotated using PyIR, a Python wrapper for IgBLAST v1.9, with IMGT germline references. Any read was removed if the V/J assignment was weak (E-value above 1e-6), the CDR3 was missing, or the read contained stop codons, out-of-frame junctions, or ambiguous translated residues. V3J clonotypes were defined as sequences sharing an identical inferred V gene, J gene, and CDR3 amino acid sequence. Percentage overlap between repertoires was calculated by dividing the number of shared unique clonotypes by the size of the smaller repertoire. Richness of each repertoire was evaluated using RTK rarefaction, the Chao1 estimator, and Recon v2.1 estimates of unobserved clonotypes. OLGA was used to compute generation probabilities for all TCRbeta clonotypes that the gDNA method yielded from a few donors. TCRdb obtained this table from immuneACCESS and retained in-frame rearrangements with V and J assigned. These tables miss some clones; where compared with another copy, unresolved V genes account for less than half of the shortfall, and the remainder is unexplained. The V and J calls and clone size are taken from that table; D and trimming were inferred from the DNA. Here the sample has some 2,100,000 clones; about 93% occur a single time. The ten top clones hold about 1.8% of the sample.

V is pared back by 1 base and J by 6 bases, with 11 bases lying between the germline termini. Inclusive of the bounding cysteine and phenylalanine, the CDR3 is 14 residues long. CDR3 DNA is the only sequence kept; it has 42 bases, read in frame from the first base. CDR1 is given as SEHNR and CDR2 as FQNEAQ, both from the germline V gene (reference sequence). What the work shows at the level of the full study, not this receptor alone: Approximately 4.8% of naive CD4, 3.5% of naive CD8, approximately 2% of memory CD4, and about 0.4% of memory CD8 clonotypes were shared across several donors. Because the study included only a small number of donors, the genetic and exposure-history diversity represented was limited. Larger estimated clonotype richness was generally found for naive subsets than for memory subsets. Sampling was restricted to blood, and TCR repertoires in tissue are likely to differ from TCR repertoires in blood. Pairwise subsampling led to the expectation that sequencing depth would affect the degree of clonotype sharing among donors. Higher generation probabilities were observed for clonotypes shared by all four sorted-subset donors than for non-shared clonotypes. Incomplete sequencing was indicated by rarefaction of sorted-subset datasets, despite the large sequencing depth.

The receptor's source is a man younger than 30 in good health. Some clones in this sample may be carry-over from other donors' samples. Recombination linked TRBV7-9 to TRBJ2-3, with the identity of the D gene unclear. The sequencing input was naive CD8+ T cells from PBMCs. Read against the paper, the sample's cell subset or site label means: CD45RA+CCR7+. The DNA is TGTGCCAGCAGCTTAGGGGTCGGTAGCGATACGCAGTATTTT. This translates into CASSLGVGSDTQYF.